This T cell receptor beta chain was captured in a study of early T cells in non-severe SARS-CoV-2 infection. In its sample, this clonotype was seen many times. The germline V gene encodes CDR1 DFQATT and CDR2 SNEGSKA (reference sequence). There are 16 residues in the CDR3. Trimming removed 5 bases from V and 6 bases from J, with 22 bases in between. cDNA molecules, individually, were tagged with unique molecular identifiers. TCRdb processed the 5' RACE reads anew with MiXCR; each CDR3 protein has one entry. The sample yields under 85,000 distinct CDR3 sequences, roughly 11% seen once. This clonotype was sampled from an adult who was a healthcare worker with PCR-confirmed SARS-CoV-2 infection or an uninfected control (not recorded which). Sequenced material: whole blood, taken at baseline. The rearrangement joins TRBV20-1 to TRBJ1-4; perhaps TRBD1 as D (6 bases). DNA of the CDR3: TGCAGTGCTCTTGGGACAATTCATTTGAGGGATGAAAAACTGTTTTTT. Protein: CSALGTIHLRDEKLFF.